A single sample gave rise to the 17 T cell receptor beta chains below, sequenced in a study of cytomegalovirus exposure and HLA in healthy donors. Primers for the PCR totalled 60 Vbeta and 13 Jbeta. Libraries were prepared by immunoSEQ multiplex PCR; TCRdb keeps only in-frame clonotypes and omits some of them. The repertoire consists of a few hundred thousand clones, with 75% to 80% occurring once and the leading ten covering under 2%. Source material: PBMCs. The receptors shown here come from a man younger than 30 in good health and CMV-seronegative.

J is TRBJ1-1 and V is TRBV28; 10 nucleotides align to TRBD1. The CDR3 loop spans 15 amino acids. CDR1 MDHEN and CDR2 SYDVKM come from the germline V gene. The V gene end was trimmed by 3 bases and the J gene end by 5 bases; junction bases not matched to a gene: 6. DNA of the CDR3: TGTGCCAGCAGTTTCCCACGGGACAGGGGAACTGAAGCTTTCTTT. Protein: CASSFPRDRGTEAFF.

The chain combines TRBV6-5 with TRBJ2-5; 10 bases match TRBD2. There are 14 residues in the CDR3. J gave up 5 bases and V 7 bases, and 7 bases lay outside the gene matches. Germline V gene lookup returns CDR1 MNHEY and CDR2 SVGAGI. The CDR3 sequence is CASTSSGSWETQYF. The CDR3 DNA is TGTGCCAGCACGTCTAGCGGGAGTTGGGAGACCCAGTACTTC.

The CDR3 is CASSHDTGRRGNTEAFF. CDR3 bases: TGCGCCAGCAGCCACGATACGGGGCGGCGGGGGAACACTGAAGCTTTCTTT. The V and J genes are TRBV4-3 and TRBJ1-1; maybe TRBD1 (5 bases). Trimming left V 3 bases short and J 1 base short, with 18 bases between. This CDR3 comprises 17 residues. From germline, CDR1 is LGHNA and CDR2 YSLEER.

The rearrangement joins TRBV6-5 to TRBJ1-2, with D possibly matching TRBD1 (6 bases). The V end was cut by 0 bases, the J end by 2 bases, with 10 bases between. The germline gives CDR1 MNHEY, CDR2 SVGAGI. The CDR3 contains 15 residues. CDR3 coding DNA: TGTGCCAGCAGTTACTCAACAGGGCTGAACTATGGCTACACCTTC. Encoded protein: CASSYSTGLNYGYTF.

The genes are TRBV28 and TRBJ1-5, with D possibly being TRBD1 (5 bases). Between the trimmed V and J ends, which lost 4 bases and 0 bases, there was a span of 16 bases. Germline V gives CDR1 MDHEN, CDR2 SYDVKM. The CDR3 is 17 amino acids. CDR3: CASSSPEGTLSNQPQHF. Here the CDR3 DNA reads TGTGCCAGCAGTTCCCCTGAGGGGACTCTTAGCAATCAGCCCCAGCATTTT.

The chain employs TRBV12-5 and TRBJ2-2; 12 bases are a match to TRBD2. The CDR3 runs 16 residues. V was clipped by 2 bases and J by 12 bases; unmatched bases: 10. Germline assignment: CDR1 LGHNT and CDR2 FRNRAP. CDR3 bases: TGTGCTAGTGGTTTGATCCTTGGGACTAGCGGGTGGAAGCTGTTTTTT. Encoded protein: CASGLILGTSGWKLFF.

V usage is TRBV6-5 and J usage is TRBJ2-3; tentatively, D is TRBD2 (5 bases). Germline V CDR1 and CDR2: MNHEY, SVGAGI. This CDR3 is 15 amino acids long. V was cut by 5 bases and J by 5 bases, with 17 bases left in between. CDR3: CASSPRTPAGDTQYF. CDR3 DNA: TGTGCCAGCAGTCCTAGGACTCCCGCCGGAGATACGCAGTATTTT.

A few counts support this clone. V usage is TRBV6-5 and J usage is TRBJ1-4; TRBD1 is a possible D gene (6 bases). In germline, CDR1 is MNHEY, CDR2 SVGAGI. This CDR3 is built from 14 residues. V lost 7 bases and J 0 bases, leaving 9 bases between the germline ends. The CDR3 here is CASKRQATNEKLFF. DNA for the CDR3: TGTGCCAGCAAACGACAGGCAACTAATGAAAAACTGTTTTTT.

The J gene is TRBJ1-2, the V gene TRBV6-1; tentative D call: TRBD1 (5 bases). This CDR3 spans 13 amino acids. In germline, CDR1 is MNHNS, CDR2 SASEGT. V lost 3 bases, J lost 5 bases, and 10 bases lay in between. CDR3 DNA: TGTGCCAGCAGTGATGCAGGGCGTTATGGCTACACCTTC. It encodes CASSDAGRYGYTF.

The chain carries TRBV27 and TRBJ1-4, with TRBD1 identical over 7 bases. The CDR3 consists of 17 residues. Germline V lookup: CDR1 MNHEY, CDR2 SMNVEV (reference sequence). Trimming at V came to 4 bases and at J to 8 bases, leaving 16 bases not matched to a gene. The CDR3 loop is CASSSLKVDRVREKLFF. The DNA of the CDR3 is TGTGCCAGCAGTTCATTAAAGGTCGACAGGGTACGAGAAAAACTGTTTTTT.

This clone was counted once. The rearrangement joins TRBV6-5 to TRBJ2-7, with D perhaps matching TRBD2 (6 bases). Germline CDR1 is MNHEY and CDR2 is SVGAGI. The length of the CDR3 is 16 residues. Trimming shortened V by 0 bases and J by 2 bases, and 14 bases separated the two germline ends. The CDR3 region has the DNA TGTGCCAGCAGTTACTCATCGGAGGGGCTGGCCTACGAGCAGTACTTC. It is translated as CASSYSSEGLAYEQYF.

This clone was picked up one time. This chain joins TRBV5-1 and TRBJ1-6, with D maybe TRBD1 (6 bases). The CDR3 loop spans 15 amino acids. V lost 0 bases and J 5 bases, leaving 9 bases between the germline ends. Germline CDR1 reads SGHRS; CDR2 reads YFSETQ. For the CDR3, the DNA is TGCGCCAGCAGCTTGGTTGGGGGCCATAATTCACCCCTCCACTTT. It yields the protein CASSLVGGHNSPLHF. The variable domain in full, completed from reference TRBV5-1 and TRBJ1-6, reads KAGVTQTPRYLIKTRGQQVTLSCSPISGHRSVSWYQQTPGQGLQFLFEYFSETQRNKGNFPGRFSGRQFSNSRSEMNVSTLELGDSALYLCASSLVGGHNSPLHFGNGTRLTVT.

The rearrangement joins TRBV10-3 to TRBJ2-5; 7 nucleotides agree with TRBD1. The CDR3 has 12 amino acids. The V segment lost 5 bases and the J segment 3 bases; nucleotides outside the gene matches: 0. Germline V gives CDR1 ENHRY, CDR2 SYGVKD. The CDR3 DNA reads as TGTGCCATCAGTACAGGGGAAGAGACCCAGTACTTC. Protein: CAISTGEETQYF.

V gene TRBV5-1 combines with J gene TRBJ2-5, with 15 bases lining up with TRBD2. The junction had 12 bases not matched to a gene; V was cut back by 1 base and J by 11 bases. CDR3 length equals 17 residues. Looked up from germline, CDR1 is SGHRS and CDR2 is YFSETQ. The CDR3 spells CASSLRPGLAGGKEQYF. DNA for the CDR3: TGCGCCAGCAGCTTGCGGCCTGGACTAGCGGGAGGGAAAGAGCAGTACTTC.

This clone was observed a single time. The sample carries other DNA sequences with the same CDR3. The rearrangement links TRBV27 to TRBJ2-3, with 11 bases aligning to TRBD2. Germline lookup yields CDR1 MNHEY and CDR2 SMNVEV (reference sequence). This CDR3 contains 14 residues. V lost 6 bases, J lost 5 bases, and 4 bases stayed unmatched. The DNA for the CDR3 is TGTGCCAGCAGCCTAGCGGGAGGAGTAGATACGCAGTATTTT. Its translation is CASSLAGGVDTQYF.

This rearrangement joins TRBV6-4 to TRBJ2-1; D not resolved. Looked up from germline, CDR1 is MRHNA and CDR2 is SNTAGT. Trimming removed 3 bases at V and 5 bases at J, with 8 bases between. CDR3 length equals 13 residues. CDR3 sequence (DNA): TGTGCCAGCAGTGAGTCTCAGAACAATGAGCAGTTCTTC. It translates to CASSESQNNEQFF.

V is TRBV19 and J is TRBJ1-5; D might be TRBD1 (6 bases). Germline CDR1 and CDR2: LNHDA and SQIVND (reference sequence). This CDR3 has 15 residues. The V end lost 5 bases, the J end lost 0 bases, and 11 bases lay between the germline ends. DNA for the CDR3: TGTGCCAGTAGTGCCGGGACACGTAGCAATCAGCCCCAGCATTTT. It translates to CASSAGTRSNQPQHF. The full variable domain, completed using reference TRBV19 and TRBJ1-5, is DGGITQSPKYLFRKEGQNVTLSCEQNLNHDAMYWYRQDPGQGLRLIYYSQIVNDFQKGDIAEGYSVSREKKESFPLTVTSAQKNPTAFYLCASSAGTRSNQPQHFGDGTRLSIL.